This T cell receptor beta chain derives from a study of cytomegalovirus exposure and HLA in healthy donors. Researchers ran the PCR with 60 Vbeta and 13 Jbeta primers. Libraries were prepared by immunoSEQ multiplex PCR; TCRdb keeps only in-frame clonotypes and omits some of them. The sample shows about 140,000 clones, roughly 80% of them seen only once. Germline V gene data show CDR1 as SQVTM and CDR2 as ANQGSEA. V was cut by 3 bases and J by 6 bases, with 11 bases left in between. The CDR3 sequence is 13 residues long. The chain links TRBV29-1 to TRBJ2-2; no reliable D call. The source is a man aged 40-50 years in good health and CMV-seropositive. Sequenced input: PBMCs. Here the CDR3 DNA reads TGCAGCGTTGAGGCATTGTGGTCCGGGGAGCTGTTTTTT. Amino acids: CSVEALWSGELFF.